Many counts were recorded for the clone carrying this T cell receptor beta chain. Its antigen is currently unknown. V lost 2 bases and J lost 7; bases outside the gene matches: 8. From germline, CDR1 is LNHNV and CDR2 YYDKDF (reference sequence). This CDR3 contains 15 residues. These data originate in a study of T cells in Graves' hyperthyroidism and ophthalmopathy. On the study more broadly: Initial diagnosis, before any treatment, was when peripheral blood was collected.

Absence of ophthalmopathy progression within 18 months defined stable Graves' hyperthyroidism. Subjects aged 18 to 65 presented with newly diagnosed hyperthyroidism of less than 2 months' duration. Study results and caveats: Stable hyperthyroidism and ophthalmopathy were separated using 13 V-J signatures.

Amplification yielded TCR beta CDR3 regions, with RNA transcripts as the source. A first-round RT-PCR of the TCR CDR3 used the HTBI primer set. TCRdb independently ran MiXCR on the multiplex PCR reads; one entry per CDR3 protein. Among around 560,000 distinct CDR3 sequences listed, approximately 16% were seen once. The clonotype comes from a woman aged 18 to 35 with Graves' hyperthyroidism. The rearrangement joins TRBV15 to TRBJ1-2, with 9 bases fitting TRBD1. Sequenced: blood. The CDR3 region has the DNA TGTGCCACCAGCAGACGGGACAGGGAATCCCTTGGCTACACCTTC. Its protein product is CATSRRDRESLGYTF.